Following are 18 T cell receptor beta chains from one sample sequenced in a study of T cell responses to AZD1222 COVID-19 vaccine (dated by TCRdb to the early 2020s). The time point label here, explained by the study, means: about 28 days (+/-7) after the second vaccine dose. Preparation of the library involved the immunoSEQ multiplex PCR assay. The immuneACCESS repertoire file appears here via TCRdb, limited to in-frame rearrangements. These files lack a portion of the clones; in checked studies, under half of the deficit traces to unresolved V genes, and the cause of the others is not known. This sample lists about 140,000 clones; about 91% were detected once. The ten largest clones represent 3% to 4% of the sample. Here the sequenced sample was peripheral blood, taken 28 days after the second AZD1222 dose. All receptors derive from an adult who received the AZD1222 COVID-19 vaccine.

The chain links TRBV7-9 to TRBJ2-7, with D possibly TRBD2 on 5 matching bases. In germline, CDR1 is SEHNR, CDR2 FQNEAQ (reference sequence). Trimming removed 5 bases at V and 7 bases at J, with 15 bases between. The CDR3 runs to 13 residues. CDR3 in amino acids: CASSQHGIPEQYF. CDR3 in DNA: TGTGCCAGCAGCCAACACGGGATCCCGGAGCAGTACTTC.

V usage is TRBV28 and J usage is TRBJ2-2; D unclear. Trimming took 5 bases from V and 1 from J, leaving 8 bases between them. Germline CDR1 reads MDHEN; CDR2 reads SYDVKM. The CDR3 covers 14 residues. For the CDR3, the DNA is TGTGCCAGCAGTCCCTCGGGGAACACCGGGGAGCTGTTTTTT. Translating it yields CASSPSGNTGELFF.

The chain combines TRBV18 with TRBJ2-7; possible D gene TRBD2, 6 bases. The CDR3 is 14 amino acids. In germline, CDR1 is KGHSH, CDR2 LQKENI. Trimming took off 2 bases at V and 1 base at J, with 9 bases between the two ends. CDR3 in amino acids: CASSPTGSSYEQYF. Here the CDR3 DNA reads TGTGCCAGCTCACCAACCGGGAGTTCCTACGAGCAGTACTTC.

V gene TRBV25-1 combines with J gene TRBJ1-2; possibly TRBD1 for D (5 bases). This CDR3 is 13 amino acids long. Germline-derived CDR1 and CDR2 are MGHDK and SYGVNS. Trimming took 6 bases from V and 5 from J, leaving 13 bases between them. The CDR3 coding sequence is TGTGCCAGCAGGTTTGGGACGGATTATGGCTACACCTTC. This sequence encodes CASRFGTDYGYTF.

The chain combines TRBV6-5 with TRBJ1-5; D might be TRBD1 (5 bases). V gave up 2 bases and J gave up 6 bases, with 11 bases separating them. Germline CDR1 is MNHEY and CDR2 is SVGAGI. The CDR3 sequence is 14 residues long. In DNA, the CDR3 is TGTGCCAGCAGTTACGGGGGGTTCGGTCAGCCCCAGCATTTT. As protein: CASSYGGFGQPQHF.

The V and J genes are TRBV25-1 and TRBJ1-1, with 8 bases fitting TRBD1. Germline lookup yields CDR1 MGHDK and CDR2 SYGVNS. The CDR3 contains 15 residues. Trimming took 6 bases from V and 3 from J; bases not matched to a gene: 9. The CDR3 loop reads CASRRAQGVDTEAFF. DNA for the CDR3: TGTGCCAGCAGGAGGGCACAGGGGGTAGACACTGAAGCTTTCTTT.

DNA of the CDR3: TGTGCCAGCAGTGCTCACAGGGACACTGAAGCTTTCTTT. It encodes CASSAHRDTEAFF. This chain links TRBV6-4 with TRBJ1-1, with D perhaps matching TRBD1 (6 bases). Germline CDR1 and CDR2: MRHNA and SNTAGT. Trimming left V 4 bases short and J 3 bases short, with 9 bases between. CDR3 size: 13 residues.

The rearrangement links TRBV11-2 to TRBJ2-1; no reliable D call. The CDR3 spans 11 residues. V was trimmed by 5 bases and J by 16 bases, leaving 15 bases between them. Per the germline V gene, CDR1 is SGHAT and CDR2 is FQNNGV. The CDR3 DNA sequence: TGTGCCAGCAGCCCCGGCCTGGCGATATTCTTC. This codes for CASSPGLAIFF.

This chain connects TRBV28 to TRBJ1-2, with no clear D. The length of the CDR3 is 14 residues. Germline V gene sequence: CDR1 MDHEN, CDR2 SYDVKM. With 3 bases removed from V and 4 bases from J, the gap between germline ends came to 12 bases. For the CDR3, the DNA is TGTGCCAGCAGTTTTCAACTGCGAGGCTATGGCTACACCTTC. As protein: CASSFQLRGYGYTF.

In its sample, this clone was seen once. The gene calls are TRBV27 and TRBJ1-5; D call uncertain. The V and J ends lost 2 bases and 1 base respectively, with 18 bases between them. Germline V gives CDR1 MNHEY, CDR2 SMNVEV (reference sequence). This CDR3 is built from 18 residues. The DNA of the CDR3 is TGTGCCAGCAGTTTAAGGAGCGGGGATCGGGCGAGCAATCAGCCCCAGCATTTT. Translated, it gives CASSLRSGDRASNQPQHF.

This rearrangement joins TRBV27 to TRBJ1-5; D might be TRBD1 (5 bases). Germline loops: CDR1 MNHEY, CDR2 SMNVEV (reference sequence). CDR3 size: 18 residues. The germline V and J ends were trimmed by 6 bases and 3 bases, with 24 bases remaining between them. The CDR3 nucleotides are TGTGCCAGCAGCCTTAAGTGGGGCCAGGGAAAGGTCAATCAGCCCCAGCATTTT. The encoded protein is CASSLKWGQGKVNQPQHF.

The chain recombines TRBV30 with TRBJ2-1, with no clear D. Germline lookup yields CDR1 GTSNPN and CDR2 SVGIG (reference sequence). The CDR3 sequence is 12 residues long. Trimming shortened V by 3 bases and J by 6 bases, and 9 bases separated the two germline ends. The CDR3 here is CAWSMGSNEQFF. The CDR3 DNA is TGTGCCTGGAGCATGGGGTCCAATGAGCAGTTCTTC.

This clone was recorded once. The V and J genes are TRBV6-5 and TRBJ2-1; perhaps TRBD1 as D (5 bases). Deletions cut 2 bases from V and 10 bases from J, with 6 bases between. Germline CDR1 is MNHEY and CDR2 is SVGAGI. The CDR3 is 11 amino acids. The CDR3 DNA is TGTGCCAGCAGTTACGGACAAGAGCAGTTCTTC. Its protein product is CASSYGQEQFF.

This chain uses TRBV28 with TRBJ2-7, with 8 bases that match TRBD2. This CDR3 is 15 amino acids long. The V and J ends lost 3 bases and 4 bases, in that order; junction bases with no gene match: 8. CDR1 is MDHEN, CDR2 SYDVKM, per germline. The CDR3 DNA reads as TGTGCCAGCAGTTTCTGGGGGACTAGTACATACGAGCAGTACTTC. Translated: CASSFWGTSTYEQYF. The full variable domain, completed using reference TRBV28 and TRBJ2-7, is DVKVTQSSRYLVKRTGEKVFLECVQDMDHENMFWYRQDPGLGLRLIYFSYDVKMKEKGDIPEGYSVSREKKERFSLILESASTNQTSMYLCASSFWGTSTYEQYFGPGTRLTVT.

The sample holds a few counts of this clone. The same CDR3 also results from other DNA sequences found in this sample. J is TRBJ2-7 and V is TRBV9, with 9 bases identical to TRBD1. Trimming removed 3 bases from V and 3 bases from J; junction bases left unmatched: 1. Looked up from germline, CDR1 is SGDLS and CDR2 is YYNGEE. CDR3 size: 13 residues. CDR3 sequence reads: CASSGGQGYEQYF. The CDR3, as DNA: TGTGCCAGCAGCGGGGGACAGGGCTACGAGCAGTACTTC. Filled out from reference TRBV9 and TRBJ2-7, the complete variable domain reads DSGVTQTPKHLITATGQRVTLRCSPRSGDLSVYWYQQSLDQGLQFLIQYYNGEERAKGNILERFSAQQFPDLHSELNLSSLELGDSALYFCASSGGQGYEQYFGPGTRLTVT.

This chain joins TRBV28 and TRBJ1-6; 8 nucleotides align to TRBD1. CDR1 is MDHEN, CDR2 SYDVKM, per germline. V shed 6 bases, J shed 10 bases, and the junction held 11 bases outside the gene matches. This CDR3 region has 15 residues. The DNA for the CDR3 is TGTGCCAGCAGGCCGATCGGACAGGGAGACTCACCCCTCCACTTT. Translated, it gives CASRPIGQGDSPLHF.

The chain has TRBV19 and TRBJ2-1; 10 bases line up with TRBD2. CDR3 length equals 15 residues. The ends lost 3 bases at V and 10 bases at J; junction bases unmatched: 9. The V gene's germline CDR1 is LNHDA and CDR2 SQIVND (reference sequence). The DNA of the CDR3 is TGTGCCAGTAGTATTTCTACTAGCGGGACGGGAGAGCAGTTCTTC. It translates to CASSISTSGTGEQFF.

This clone was observed a single time. This chain uses TRBV27 with TRBJ1-3; D is unclear. The V end lost 5 bases, the J end lost 0 bases, and 5 bases lay between the germline ends. CDR1 MNHEY and CDR2 SMNVEV come from the germline V gene (reference sequence). The CDR3 covers 13 residues. CDR3 sequence reads: CASSQSSGNTIYF. The CDR3, as DNA: TGTGCCAGCAGTCAGAGCTCTGGAAACACCATATATTTT.